This T cell receptor beta chain stems from a study of Graves' ophthalmopathy and Graves' hyperthyroidism. Study findings and constraints: Its predictions of ophthalmopathy progression gave the model roughly 71% sensitivity and 72% to 85% specificity. Blood samples also showed most expanded thyroid clonotypes exceeding 0.001 frequency.

Trimming left V 0 bases short and J 2 bases short, with 10 bases between. Looked up from germline, CDR1 is SGHTA and CDR2 is FQGNSA. The CDR3 runs 15 residues. Patients were left out if they had other autoimmune diseases, uncontrolled infections, pregnancy or lactation. The PBMCs originated from roughly 10 ml of fresh peripheral blood. As the template, RNA transcripts were used to amplify TCR beta CDR3 regions. The first round was an RT-PCR with HTBI primers, and the second round was a multiplex PCR. TCRdb re-analysed the multiplex PCR reads in MiXCR, keeping a single row per CDR3 protein. The table includes about 370,000 distinct CDR3 sequences, about 15% detected once. In regard to this clonotype: Its antigen is undetermined.

The clonotype was recovered from an adult woman with stable Graves' hyperthyroidism. Input material: peripheral blood. V and J are TRBV7-2 and TRBJ1-2; weak D call: TRBD1 (6 bases). The CDR3 region is CASSLAITGNYGYTF. The CDR3 DNA reads TGTGCCAGCAGCTTAGCGATTACAGGGAACTATGGCTACACCTTC.